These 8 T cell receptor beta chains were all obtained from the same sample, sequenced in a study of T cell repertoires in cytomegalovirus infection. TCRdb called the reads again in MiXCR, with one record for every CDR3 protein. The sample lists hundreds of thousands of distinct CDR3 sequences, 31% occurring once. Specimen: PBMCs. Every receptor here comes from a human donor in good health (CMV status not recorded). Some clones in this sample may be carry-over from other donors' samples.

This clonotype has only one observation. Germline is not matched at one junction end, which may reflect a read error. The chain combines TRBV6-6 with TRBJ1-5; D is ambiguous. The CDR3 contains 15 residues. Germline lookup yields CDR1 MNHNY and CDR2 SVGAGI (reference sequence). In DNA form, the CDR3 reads TGTGACAGCAGTTACGACGGGAGGGCCAAGCAGCCCCAGCATTTT. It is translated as CDSSYDGRAKQPQHF.

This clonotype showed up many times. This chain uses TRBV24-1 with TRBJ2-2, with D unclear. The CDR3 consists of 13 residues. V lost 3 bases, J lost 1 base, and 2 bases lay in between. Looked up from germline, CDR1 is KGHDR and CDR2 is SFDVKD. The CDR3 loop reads CATSDMNTGELFF. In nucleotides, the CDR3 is TGTGCCACCAGTGATATGAACACCGGGGAGCTGTTTTTT.

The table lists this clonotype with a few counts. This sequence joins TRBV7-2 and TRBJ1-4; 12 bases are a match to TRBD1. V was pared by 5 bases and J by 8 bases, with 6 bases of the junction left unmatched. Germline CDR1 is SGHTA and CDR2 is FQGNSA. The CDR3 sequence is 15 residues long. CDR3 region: CASSSGTGGREKLFF. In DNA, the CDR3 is TGTGCCAGCAGCAGTGGGACAGGGGGCAGGGAAAAACTGTTTTTT. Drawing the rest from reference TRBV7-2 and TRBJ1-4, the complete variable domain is GAGVSQSPSNKVTEKGKDVELRCDPISGHTALYWYRQSLGQGLEFLIYFQGNSAPDKSGLPSDRFSAERTGGSVSTLTIQRTQQEDSAVYLCASSSGTGGREKLFFGSGTQLSVL.

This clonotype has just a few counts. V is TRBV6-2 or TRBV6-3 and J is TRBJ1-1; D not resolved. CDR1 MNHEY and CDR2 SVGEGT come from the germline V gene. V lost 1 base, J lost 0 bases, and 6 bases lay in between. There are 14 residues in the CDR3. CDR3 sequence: CASSYYILNTEAFF. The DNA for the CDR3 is TGTGCCAGCAGTTACTACATTCTGAACACTGAAGCTTTCTTT.

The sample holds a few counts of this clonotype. CDR3 region: CASSRDPGRNSPLHF. CDR3 nucleotides: TGTGCCAGCAGTAGAGACCCGGGGAGGAATTCACCCCTCCACTTT. The chain is built from TRBV28 and TRBJ1-6; D gene ambiguous. The CDR3 consists of 15 residues. The germline V gene encodes CDR1 MDHEN and CDR2 SYDVKM. Trimming took off 5 bases at V and 7 bases at J, with 15 bases between the two ends.

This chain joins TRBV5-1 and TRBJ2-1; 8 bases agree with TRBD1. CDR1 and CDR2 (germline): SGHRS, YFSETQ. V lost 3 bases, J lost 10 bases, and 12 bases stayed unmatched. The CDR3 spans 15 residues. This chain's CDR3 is CASSSTGQGTKEQFF. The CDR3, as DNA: TGCGCCAGCAGCTCCACCGGACAGGGAACGAAGGAGCAGTTCTTC.

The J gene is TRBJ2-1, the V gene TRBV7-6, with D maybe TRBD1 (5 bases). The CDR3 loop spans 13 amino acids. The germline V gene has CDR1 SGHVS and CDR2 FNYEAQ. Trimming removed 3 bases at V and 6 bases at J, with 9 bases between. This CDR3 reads CASSFRVGNEQFF. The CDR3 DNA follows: TGTGCCAGCAGCTTCAGGGTAGGCAATGAGCAGTTCTTC. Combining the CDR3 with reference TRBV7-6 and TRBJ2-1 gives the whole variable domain GAGVSQSPRYKVTKRGQDVALRCDPISGHVSLYWYRQALGQGPEFLTYFNYEAQQDKSGLPNDRFSAERPEGSISTLTIQRTEQRDSAMYRCASSFRVGNEQFFGPGTRLTVL.

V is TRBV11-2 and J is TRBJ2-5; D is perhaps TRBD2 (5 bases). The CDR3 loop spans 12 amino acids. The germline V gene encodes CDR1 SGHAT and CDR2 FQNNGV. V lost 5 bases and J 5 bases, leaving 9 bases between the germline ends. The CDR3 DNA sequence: TGTGCCAGCAGCACCGGGGTTGAGACCCAGTACTTC. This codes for CASSTGVETQYF.